This section outlines one T cell receptor (beta chain) sequence together with its context. This record comes from a study of cytomegalovirus exposure and HLA in healthy donors. Germline CDR1 reads SGDLS; CDR2 reads YYNGEE. The CDR3 totals 16 residues. Trimming cost V 0 bases and J 1 base, with 12 bases left between them. The study ran its PCR with 60 Vbeta and 13 Jbeta primers. Clones were sequenced by immunoSEQ multiplex PCR, and TCRdb holds only the in-frame ones, with some missing. The sample shows more than 50,000 clones, roughly 72% of them seen only once. The chain is built from TRBV9 and TRBJ2-3, with D perhaps TRBD2 (6 bases). Material: PBMCs. The receptor comes from a woman between 50 and 59 years old in good health and CMV-seropositive. The CDR3 is CASSVDGGLGTDTQYF. CDR3 DNA: TGTGCCAGCAGCGTAGATGGGGGGTTGGGCACAGATACGCAGTATTTT.